This note documents a single TCR beta chain sequence. The target antigen is unknown. Sorting of CD4+ cells into CD25+CD127- cells (for about 5 patients) was performed. The J segment lost 2 bases and the V segment lost 4 bases, leaving 4 bases of the junction unmatched. This CDR3 comprises 16 residues. Germline assignment: CDR1 SGHKS and CDR2 YYEKEE (reference sequence). TCR sequencing used cDNA made by reverse transcription of extracted RNA. Here immunoSEQ multiplex PCR was the method, and the copy in TCRdb shows in-frame clones only, minus some. Here the sample spans 8,000 or so clones, less than 75% being singletons. This sample stems from a study of CD8+ T cells in alopecia areata. Study findings and constraints: Researchers report lesional scalp, most notably alopecia totalis/universalis, outstripped normal scalp in clonality. Possibly as an HLA-related effect, TCR sharing across patients appeared less clear than in mice.

This clonotype was sampled from a human donor with alopecia areata. Material: CD4+ Tregs sorted from blood. The V call is TRBV5-5, the J call TRBJ2-4, with 12 bases lining up with TRBD2. CDR3 region: CASSPRTSGTKNIQYF. CDR3 nucleotide sequence: TGTGCCAGCAGCCCACGGACTAGCGGGACCAAAAACATTCAGTACTTC.